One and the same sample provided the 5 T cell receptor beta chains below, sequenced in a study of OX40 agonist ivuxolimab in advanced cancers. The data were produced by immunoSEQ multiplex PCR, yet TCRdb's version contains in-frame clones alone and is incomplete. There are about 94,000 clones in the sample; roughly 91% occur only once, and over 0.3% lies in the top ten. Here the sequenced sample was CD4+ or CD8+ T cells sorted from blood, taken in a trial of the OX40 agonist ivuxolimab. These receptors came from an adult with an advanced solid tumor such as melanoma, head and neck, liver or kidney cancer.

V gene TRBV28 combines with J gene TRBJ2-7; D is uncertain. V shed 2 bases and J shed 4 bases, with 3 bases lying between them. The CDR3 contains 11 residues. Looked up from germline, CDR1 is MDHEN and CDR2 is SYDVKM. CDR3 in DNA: TGTGCCAGCAGTTTAATATACGAGCAGTACTTC. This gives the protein CASSLIYEQYF.

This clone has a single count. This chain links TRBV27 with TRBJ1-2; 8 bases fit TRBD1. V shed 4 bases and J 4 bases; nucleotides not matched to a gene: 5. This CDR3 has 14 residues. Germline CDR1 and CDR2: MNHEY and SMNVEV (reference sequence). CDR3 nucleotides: TGTGCCAGCAGTTCCTCAGGGGGCGGCTATGGCTACACCTTC. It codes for CASSSSGGGYGYTF.

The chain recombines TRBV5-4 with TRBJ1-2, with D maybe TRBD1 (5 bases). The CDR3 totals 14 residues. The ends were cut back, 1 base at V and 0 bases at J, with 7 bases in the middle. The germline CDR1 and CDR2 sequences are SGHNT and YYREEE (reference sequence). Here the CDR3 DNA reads TGTGCCAGCAGCTTGCGGGGCTCTAACTATGGCTACACCTTC. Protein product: CASSLRGSNYGYTF. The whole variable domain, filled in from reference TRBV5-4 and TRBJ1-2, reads ETGVTQSPTHLIKTRGQQVTLRCSSQSGHNTVSWYQQALGQGPQFIFQYYREEENGRGNFPPRFSGLQFPNYSSELNVNALELDDSALYLCASSLRGSNYGYTFGSGTRLTVV.

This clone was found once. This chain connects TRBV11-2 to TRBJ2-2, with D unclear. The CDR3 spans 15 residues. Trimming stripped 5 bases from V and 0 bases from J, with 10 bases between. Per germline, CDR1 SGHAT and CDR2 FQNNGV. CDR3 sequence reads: CASSPIGANTGELFF. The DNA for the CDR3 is TGTGCCAGCAGCCCGATTGGGGCGAACACCGGGGAGCTGTTTTTT.

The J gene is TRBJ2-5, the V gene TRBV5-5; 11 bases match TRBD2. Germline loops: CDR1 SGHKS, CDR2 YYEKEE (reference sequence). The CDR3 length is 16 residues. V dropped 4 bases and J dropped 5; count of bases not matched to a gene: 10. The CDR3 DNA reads TGTGCCAGCAGCCCTAGCGGGGGGCTTGCACGGGAGACCCAGTACTTC. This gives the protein CASSPSGGLARETQYF.